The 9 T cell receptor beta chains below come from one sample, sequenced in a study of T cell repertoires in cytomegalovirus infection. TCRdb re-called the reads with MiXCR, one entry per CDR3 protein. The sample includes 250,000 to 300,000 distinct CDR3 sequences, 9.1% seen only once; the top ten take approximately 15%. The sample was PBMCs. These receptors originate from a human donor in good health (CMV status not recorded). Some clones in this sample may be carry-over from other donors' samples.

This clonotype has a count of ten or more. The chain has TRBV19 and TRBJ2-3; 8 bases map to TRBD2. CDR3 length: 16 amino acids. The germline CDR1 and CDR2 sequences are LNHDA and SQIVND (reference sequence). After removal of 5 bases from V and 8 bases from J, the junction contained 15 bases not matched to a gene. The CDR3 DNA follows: TGTGCCAGTAGTCCGCCTTTGGCGGGGGGAAGGGGTACGCAGTATTTT. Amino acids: CASSPPLAGGRGTQYF.

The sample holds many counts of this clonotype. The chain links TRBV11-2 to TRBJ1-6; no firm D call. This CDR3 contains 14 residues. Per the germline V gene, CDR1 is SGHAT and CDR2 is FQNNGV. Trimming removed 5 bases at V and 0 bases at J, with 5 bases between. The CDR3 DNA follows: TGTGCCAGCAGCCCCGGCTCCTATAATTCACCCCTCCACTTT. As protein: CASSPGSYNSPLHF.

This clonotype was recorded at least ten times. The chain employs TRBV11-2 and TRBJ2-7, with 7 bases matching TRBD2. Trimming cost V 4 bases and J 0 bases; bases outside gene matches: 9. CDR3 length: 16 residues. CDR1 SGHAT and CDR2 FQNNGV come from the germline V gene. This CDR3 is CASSSTGGFPSYEQYF. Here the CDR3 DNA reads TGTGCCAGCAGCTCTACGGGGGGTTTCCCCTCCTACGAGCAGTACTTC.

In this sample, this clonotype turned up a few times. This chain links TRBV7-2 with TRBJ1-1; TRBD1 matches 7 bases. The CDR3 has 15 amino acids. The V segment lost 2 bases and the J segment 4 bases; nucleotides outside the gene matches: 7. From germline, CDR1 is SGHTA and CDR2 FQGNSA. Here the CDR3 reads CASSLSPSGGTEAFF. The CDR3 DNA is TGTGCCAGCAGCTTAAGCCCCTCAGGGGGCACTGAAGCTTTCTTT.

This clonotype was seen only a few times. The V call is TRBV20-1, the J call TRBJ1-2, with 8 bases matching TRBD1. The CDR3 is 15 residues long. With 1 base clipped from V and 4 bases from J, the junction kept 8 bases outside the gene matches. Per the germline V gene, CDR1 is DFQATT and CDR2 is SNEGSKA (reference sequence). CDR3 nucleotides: TGCAGTGCTAGAGTTGCGGGACAGGTCCTCTATGGCTACACCTTC. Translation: CSARVAGQVLYGYTF.

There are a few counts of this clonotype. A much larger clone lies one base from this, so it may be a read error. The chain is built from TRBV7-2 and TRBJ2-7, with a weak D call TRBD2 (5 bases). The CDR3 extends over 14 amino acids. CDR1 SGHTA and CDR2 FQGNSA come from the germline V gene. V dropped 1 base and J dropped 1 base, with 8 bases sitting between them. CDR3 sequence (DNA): TGTGCCAGCAGCTTAGATGCGGGTTCCTACGAGCAGTACTTC. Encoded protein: CASSLDAGSYEQYF.

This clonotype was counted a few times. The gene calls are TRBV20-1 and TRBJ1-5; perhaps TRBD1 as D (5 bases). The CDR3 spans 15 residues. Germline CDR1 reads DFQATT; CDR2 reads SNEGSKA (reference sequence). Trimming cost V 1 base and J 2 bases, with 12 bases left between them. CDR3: CSARVGGRGNQPQHF. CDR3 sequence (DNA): TGCAGTGCTAGAGTTGGGGGTAGGGGCAATCAGCCCCAGCATTTT.

CDR3 amino acids: CASSARAGYGYTF. CDR3 coding DNA: TGTGCCAGCAGTGCCAGGGCCGGCTATGGCTACACCTTC. The V gene is TRBV28, the J gene TRBJ1-2, with D possibly matching TRBD1 (5 bases). The CDR3 runs 13 residues. Germline assignment: CDR1 MDHEN and CDR2 SYDVKM. With 5 bases removed from V and 4 bases from J, the gap between germline ends came to 11 bases.

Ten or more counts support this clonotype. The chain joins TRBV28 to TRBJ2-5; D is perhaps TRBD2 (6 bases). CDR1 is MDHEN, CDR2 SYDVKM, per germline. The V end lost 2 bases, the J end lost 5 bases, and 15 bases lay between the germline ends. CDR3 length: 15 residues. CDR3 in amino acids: CASSLGRGIAETQYF. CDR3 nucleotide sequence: TGTGCCAGCAGTTTAGGCCGGGGGATTGCGGAGACCCAGTACTTC. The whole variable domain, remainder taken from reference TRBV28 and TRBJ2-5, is DVKVTQSSRYLVKRTGEKVFLECVQDMDHENMFWYRQDPGLGLRLIYFSYDVKMKEKGDIPEGYSVSREKKERFSLILESASTNQTSMYLCASSLGRGIAETQYFGPGTRLLVL.